The 9 T cell receptor beta chains given below trace back to one sample, sequenced in a study of Graves' ophthalmopathy and Graves' hyperthyroidism. Amplification of the TCR beta CDR3 regions used RNA transcripts (as template). RT-PCR with HTBI primers came first, then second-round multiplex PCR. In TCRdb, the multiplex PCR reads were re-called with MiXCR into one record per CDR3 protein. The data contain about 210,000 distinct CDR3 sequences, roughly 29% of them singletons. The specimen sequenced was peripheral blood. These receptors were obtained from a man in his fifties or sixties with Graves' ophthalmopathy.

This rearrangement joins TRBV27 to TRBJ2-5; 13 nucleotides align to TRBD2. The ends lost 4 bases at V and 0 bases at J; junction bases unmatched: 8. The CDR3 spans 18 residues. From germline, CDR1 is MNHEY and CDR2 SMNVEV (reference sequence). Here the CDR3 DNA reads TGTGCCAGCAGTTCCTCGGGACTAGCGGGACCCTACCAAGAGACCCAGTACTTC. As protein: CASSSSGLAGPYQETQYF.

There are many counts of this clonotype. The V gene is TRBV7-9, the J gene TRBJ2-5; no definite D call. V was trimmed by 6 bases and J by 0 bases, leaving 8 bases between them. This CDR3 is 13 amino acids long. Germline V gives CDR1 SEHNR, CDR2 FQNEAQ (reference sequence). The CDR3 bases are TGTGCCAGCAGTAAAGGGAACCAAGAGACCCAGTACTTC. It translates to CASSKGNQETQYF. Using reference TRBV7-9 and TRBJ2-5 for the parts outside the CDR3, the full variable domain is DTGVSQNPRHKITKRGQNVTFRCDPISEHNRLYWYRQTLGQGPEFLTYFQNEAQLEKSRLLSDRFSAERPKGSFSTLEIQRTEQGDSAMYLCASSKGNQETQYFGPGTRLLVL.

This clonotype was seen a few times. No conserved phenylalanine or tryptophan is present at the end of the CDR3, so a read error is the likely explanation. The chain joins TRBV18 to TRBJ1-1; D gene unclear. CDR3 length equals 17 residues. CDR1 is KGHSH and CDR2 is LQKENI in the germline V gene. V lost 2 bases, J lost 0 bases, and 16 bases lay in between. The CDR3 here is CASSPLGVGRMNTEAFS. CDR3 in DNA: TGTGCCAGCTCACCATTGGGTGTAGGCAGGATGAACACTGAAGCTTTCTCT.

The table lists this clonotype with many counts. The genes are TRBV12-3 or TRBV12-4 and TRBJ2-7; no definite D call. The CDR3 covers 15 residues. The germline V and J ends were trimmed by 3 bases and 1 base, with 13 bases remaining between them. CDR3 sequence (DNA): TGTGCCAGCAGTTTGGCCCCAGGACGGTCCTACGAGCAGTACTTC. Protein sequence: CASSLAPGRSYEQYF.

This clonotype was seen ten or more times. The chain joins TRBV20-1 to TRBJ2-4; 7 bases fit TRBD2. CDR1 is DFQATT and CDR2 is SNEGSKA in the germline V gene (reference sequence). V shed 5 bases, J shed 3 bases, and the junction held 7 bases outside the gene matches. CDR3 length equals 14 residues. The chain's CDR3 is CSAGVGTIKNIQYF. For the CDR3, the DNA is TGCAGTGCTGGGGTCGGGACTATCAAAAACATTCAGTACTTC.

This clonotype was observed many times. This sequence joins TRBV7-2 and TRBJ2-7, with 10 bases matching TRBD2. V was clipped by 5 bases and J by 0 bases; unmatched bases: 7. Per the germline V gene, CDR1 is SGHTA and CDR2 is FQGNSA. The CDR3 has 16 amino acids. The CDR3 nucleotides are TGTGCCAGCAGCCAGCGGACTAGCGGAAGCTCCTACGAGCAGTACTTC. This translates into CASSQRTSGSSYEQYF.

The chain couples TRBV7-2 to TRBJ1-3; possibly TRBD1 for D (5 bases). The CDR3 totals 14 residues. V lost 4 bases and J 2 bases, leaving 9 bases between the germline ends. Per germline, CDR1 SGHTA and CDR2 FQGNSA. CDR3 sequence (DNA): TGTGCCAGCAGCTCAGGGTTAGCTGGAAACACCATATATTTT. This gives the protein CASSSGLAGNTIYF.

This clonotype has at least ten counts. The CDR3 is CASSPNSGKIPYEQYF. CDR3 nucleotides: TGTGCCAGCAGTCCAAATAGCGGGAAGATACCTTACGAGCAGTACTTC. J is TRBJ2-7 and V is TRBV28; TRBD2 agrees at 8 bases. The CDR3 covers 16 residues. V shed 5 bases and J 4 bases; nucleotides not matched to a gene: 13. Germline-derived CDR1 and CDR2 are MDHEN and SYDVKM. Complete variable domain (other parts from reference TRBV28 and TRBJ2-7): DVKVTQSSRYLVKRTGEKVFLECVQDMDHENMFWYRQDPGLGLRLIYFSYDVKMKEKGDIPEGYSVSREKKERFSLILESASTNQTSMYLCASSPNSGKIPYEQYFGPGTRLTVT.

This clonotype was detected many times. The V call is TRBV27, the J call TRBJ1-1; a possible D gene is TRBD1 (6 bases). The CDR3 runs 15 residues. Per germline, CDR1 MNHEY and CDR2 SMNVEV (reference sequence). The V gene lost 4 bases and the J gene lost 0 bases, with 12 bases spanning the gap. In nucleotides, the CDR3 is TGTGCCAGCAGTTCCAGAGGGGGGATGAACACTGAAGCTTTCTTT. It specifies CASSSRGGMNTEAFF.